This T cell receptor beta chain was observed in a study of CD8+CD57+ T cells in acquired aplastic anemia. Study-wide results and caveats: The CD8+ Simpson's diversity of patients and controls was not significantly different.

CDR3 and TCR beta VDJ profiling relied on genomic DNA as the template. Via MiXCR, TCRdb re-called the reads, giving one row per CDR3 protein. The sample holds about 160,000 distinct CDR3 sequences, around half seen once. Trimming shortened V by 0 bases and J by 5 bases, and 14 bases separated the two germline ends. Germline V CDR1 and CDR2: SGDLS, YYNGEE. The CDR3 covers 15 residues. As for this clonotype: Its antigen is unidentified.

All patients picked for sequencing had shown, by flow cytometry, an expansion of CD8+CD57+ cells. Every patient was diagnosed with severe acquired aplastic anemia. This sequence was found in a human donor with aplastic anemia. Sequenced input: sorted CD4+, CD8+, or CD8+CD57+ T cells (not recorded which) from PBMCs. The gene calls are TRBV9 and TRBJ2-5, with a possible D match to TRBD2 (7 bases). In nucleotides, the CDR3 is TGTGCCAGCAGCGTAGCGGGGGAGGGGGGTGAGACCCAGTACTTC. Amino acids: CASSVAGEGGETQYF.